This TCR beta chain was sequenced for a study of vaccination and CD4 T cells after COVID-19. Study-wide context: Median time from COVID diagnosis to post-COVID sampling was about 14 weeks (35 to 161). Every culture used as a control got a CEFX pool, an HIV-1 Nef pool, or no peptide.

Sequenced with the Oncomine TCR Beta short-read assay was DNA taken from cultured CD4+ T cells. Using its own MiXCR run on the PCR reads, TCRdb lists one record per CDR3 protein. The data contain about 28,000 distinct CDR3 sequences, around 60% of them seen just once; the ten biggest clones take up about 17%. As for treatment: roughly nine-day PBMC culture with coronavirus spike peptide pools or control peptides (ViraFEST assay). Remarks on this clonotype: The target antigen is unknown.

The V gene lost 5 bases and the J gene lost 5 bases, with 9 bases spanning the gap. This CDR3 is built from 12 residues. Germline CDR1 is MNHNS and CDR2 is SASEGT. Sample: CD4+ T cells from blood, cultured in vitro, taken after SARS-CoV-2 vaccination. The sequence derives from a human donor who received a COVID-19 vaccine. The V call is TRBV6-1, the J call TRBJ2-5, with D perhaps being TRBD1 or TRBD2 (5 bases each). This CDR3 is CASSRGVETQYF. Written as DNA, the CDR3 is TGTGCCAGCAGTCGAGGGGTGGAGACCCAGTACTTC.